Listed below are T cell receptor beta chains from one sample, sequenced in a study of cytomegalovirus exposure and HLA in healthy donors. The repertoire was sequenced with immunoSEQ multiplex PCR; TCRdb's copy has only in-frame clones and lacks some. The sample yields roughly 62,000 clones, around three quarters seen once. Sequencing was performed on PBMCs. These receptors were taken from a woman aged 40 to 50 in good health and CMV-seropositive. CDR3s include the opening cysteine and the closing phenylalanine or tryptophan. The order of the fields is clone size, V gene, J gene, D gene, CDR3 DNA, CDR3 protein. D genes are given only for firm matches. Part of the rows lack a size; the others show once, few, many or a class for expanded clones.

>-|TRBV7-9|TRBJ1-1|-
TGTGCCAGCAGCTTAGAGGTTGGAGAGAACACTGAAGCTTTCTTT
CASSLEVGENTEAFF
>-|TRBV9|TRBJ2-7|TRBD2
TGTGCCAGCAGCGTAGGCGGGGGGGCTCCCTACGAGCAGTACTTC
CASSVGGGAPYEQYF
>-|TRBV14|TRBJ1-3|-
TGTGCCAGCAGCCTCCATTCCTGGTTGAGCTCTGGAAACACCATATATTTT
CASSLHSWLSSGNTIYF
>once|TRBV4-1|TRBJ2-1|-
TGCGCCAGCAGCCAAGAAATCGCGCCCAATGAGCAGTTCTTC
CASSQEIAPNEQFF
>-|TRBV6-1|TRBJ1-4|-
TGTGCCAGCCGGGGGGGGCAGGAGGGACGAGAAAAACTGTTTTTT
CASRGGQEGREKLFF
>few|TRBV30|TRBJ1-1|-
TGTGCCTGGAGTCGGGGGGACTGGGGGACTGAAGCTTTCTTT
CAWSRGDWGTEAFF
>-|TRBV11-1|TRBJ2-7|-
TGTGCCAGCAGCCAAAAGGCCGCCAGGTACGAGCAGTACTTC
CASSQKAARYEQYF
>-|TRBV19|TRBJ1-6|TRBD1
TGTGCCAGTAGTTTGCACAGGGGAGATAATTCACCCCTCCACTTT
CASSLHRGDNSPLHF
>-|TRBV4-1|TRBJ1-1|-
TGCGCCAGCAGCGTACGCAGCAGGGAAGGGAACACTGAAGCTTTCTTT
CASSVRSREGNTEAFF
>few|TRBV11-2|TRBJ2-5|TRBD1
TGTGCCAGCAGAGGAAGCGGGACAGGGGAGATCCAGTACTTC
CASRGSGTGEIQYF
>once|TRBV15|TRBJ2-3|-
TGTGCCACCAGCGTGTCCCGGGGAATCACAGATACGCAGTATTTT
CATSVSRGITDTQYF
>-|TRBV19|TRBJ1-1|-
TGTGCCAGTAGTATAGGGGTGTGGCGGGGGAGTAACACTGAAGCTTTCTTT
CASSIGVWRGSNTEAFF
>-|TRBV6-5|TRBJ2-1|-
TGTGCCAGCAGTGTCAAGAGCTCCTACAATGAGCAGTTCTTC
CASSVKSSYNEQFF
>-|TRBV11-2|TRBJ2-3|TRBD2
TGTGCCAGCAGCTCAATAGCGGGGGCGCAAGATACGCAGTATTTT
CASSSIAGAQDTQYF
>-|TRBV30|TRBJ1-2|TRBD1
TGTGCCACGGGACAGTATGGCTACACCTTC
CATGQYGYTF
>-|TRBV11-2|TRBJ1-1|-
TGTGCCAGCAGCTGGGGGGGGGAGAGCACTGAAGCTTTCTTT
CASSWGGESTEAFF
>-|TRBV9|TRBJ1-2|TRBD1
TGTGCCAGCAGCGTAAATTCCGGACAGGGATCTAACTATGGCTACACCTTC
CASSVNSGQGSNYGYTF
>-|TRBV5-5|TRBJ1-1|-
TGTGCCAGCACCCCTCCCGCCCGGGACACTGAAGCTTTCTTT
CASTPPARDTEAFF
>few|TRBV19|TRBJ1-5|-
TGTGCCAGTAGTGCGTCGGGACTCTGGAATCAGCCCCAGCATTTT
CASSASGLWNQPQHF
>-|TRBV23-1|TRBJ2-5|TRBD2
TGCGCCAGCAGTCACTTCGGACTAGCGGGGGTTTTTCCAGAGACCCAGTACTTC
CASSHFGLAGVFPETQYF
>-|TRBV5-5|TRBJ1-2|-
TGTGCCAGCAGCTTAAGGCCAACAGGAACTAACTACTATGGCTACACCTTC
CASSLRPTGTNYYGYTF
>once|TRBV19|TRBJ2-7|TRBD1
TGTGCCAGTAGTATAGAGGACAGGGCCAGGTACGAGCAGTACTTC
CASSIEDRARYEQYF
>-|TRBV4-1|TRBJ2-7|TRBD1
TGCGCCAGCAGCCAAGGGGACAGGGTTTTCTACGAGCAGTACTTC
CASSQGDRVFYEQYF
>-|TRBV30|TRBJ1-1|-
TGTGCCTGGACCCCAGGGAACACTGAAGCTTTCTTT
CAWTPGNTEAFF
>once|TRBV18|TRBJ1-2|-
TGTGCCAGCCGAGCCCCGGTAGAGGCCTATGGCTACACCTTC
CASRAPVEAYGYTF
>-|TRBV14|TRBJ2-7|TRBD1
TGTGCCAGCAGCCAAGAAGGGTGGACAGGGTACACCGAGCAGTACTTC
CASSQEGWTGYTEQYF